Each of the 14 T cell receptor beta chains below was sequenced from the same sample in a study of cytomegalovirus exposure and HLA in healthy donors. The PCR employed 60 Vbeta primers together with 13 Jbeta primers. TCRdb's table, derived via immunoSEQ multiplex PCR, lists solely in-frame clones and lacks some. Seen here are over 90,000 clones, around 73% observed once, and the top ten hold less than 4%. The sequencing sample was made of PBMCs. All receptors come from a man aged 40-50 years in good health and CMV-seronegative.

This chain uses TRBV5-1 with TRBJ2-5; D not resolved. This CDR3 spans 16 amino acids. In germline, CDR1 is SGHRS, CDR2 YFSETQ. V was trimmed by 0 bases and J by 2 bases, leaving 14 bases between them. CDR3 DNA: TGCGCCAGCAGCTTGGTCGTCCTGTCAACTCAAGAGACCCAGTACTTC. Translation: CASSLVVLSTQETQYF.

The chain carries TRBV7-9 and TRBJ2-1; D is unresolved. Trimming pared 3 bases from V and 6 bases from J, leaving 6 bases between. The CDR3 sequence is 12 residues long. CDR1 is SEHNR and CDR2 is FQNEAQ in the germline V gene (reference sequence). Written as DNA, the CDR3 is TGTGCCAGCAGCTTGAACAGCAATGAGCAGTTCTTC. Protein sequence: CASSLNSNEQFF.

V gene TRBV15 combines with J gene TRBJ2-2; tentative D call: TRBD1 (5 bases). The CDR3 has 16 residues. The V gene's germline CDR1 is LNHNV and CDR2 YYDKDF (reference sequence). V was pared by 0 bases and J by 5 bases, with 13 bases between. The CDR3 DNA is TGTGCCACCAGCAGAGAGCGACAGTTCGGGACCGGGGAGCTGTTTTTT. Translating it yields CATSRERQFGTGELFF.

The V call is TRBV30, the J call TRBJ1-2; D call uncertain. Per germline, CDR1 GTSNPN and CDR2 SVGIG (reference sequence). The V and J ends lost 2 bases and 4 bases respectively, with 11 bases between them. The CDR3 has 13 residues. The chain's CDR3 is CAWSTHSPYGYTF. As DNA, the CDR3 is TGTGCCTGGAGTACCCACAGCCCCTATGGCTACACCTTC.

The chain uses TRBV5-1 and TRBJ2-5, with 11 positions matching TRBD2. The CDR3 is 15 residues long. J lost 5 bases, V lost 4 bases, and 7 bases had no gene match. Germline lookup yields CDR1 SGHRS and CDR2 YFSETQ. The CDR3 reads CASSAVAGGPETQYF. The CDR3 region has the DNA TGCGCCAGCAGCGCGGTAGCGGGGGGGCCGGAGACCCAGTACTTC.

The chain has TRBV14 and TRBJ2-3; D is perhaps TRBD2 (7 bases). CDR1 SGHDN and CDR2 FVKESK come from the germline V gene. V was pared by 2 bases and J by 2 bases, with 11 bases between. The CDR3 runs to 15 residues. The chain's CDR3 is CASSQWGGITDTQYF. The CDR3 nucleotides read TGTGCCAGCAGCCAATGGGGGGGCATCACAGATACGCAGTATTTT.

This chain uses TRBV5-1 with TRBJ2-1; TRBD1 matches at 8 bases. CDR1 SGHRS and CDR2 YFSETQ come from the germline V gene. The CDR3 consists of 14 residues. The J segment lost 6 bases and the V segment lost 2 bases, leaving 4 bases of the junction unmatched. Here the CDR3 reads CASSFRTGFNEQFF. The CDR3 nucleotides are TGCGCCAGCAGCTTTCGGACAGGGTTCAATGAGCAGTTCTTC.

The chain carries TRBV18 and TRBJ1-1, with 8 positions matching TRBD1. The V gene end was trimmed by 6 bases and the J gene end by 2 bases; junction bases not matched to a gene: 8. Germline CDR1 reads KGHSH; CDR2 reads LQKENI. There are 15 residues in the CDR3. The CDR3 DNA reads as TGTGCCAGCTCTCCCGGACAGGGATTTAACACTGAAGCTTTCTTT. As protein: CASSPGQGFNTEAFF.

The CDR3 sequence: CASSPSPQGAEYTEAFF. CDR3 nucleotide sequence: TGTGCCAGCTCACCTTCCCCACAGGGGGCGGAATACACTGAAGCTTTCTTT. This rearrangement joins TRBV18 to TRBJ1-1; 9 nucleotides match TRBD1. This CDR3 region has 17 residues. Germline assignment: CDR1 KGHSH and CDR2 LQKENI. J gave up 3 bases and V 3 bases, and 11 bases lay outside the gene matches.

The chain has TRBV19 and TRBJ2-6, with D possibly matching TRBD2 (5 bases). This CDR3 is 16 amino acids long. CDR1 and CDR2 (germline): LNHDA, SQIVND (reference sequence). V was cut by 3 bases and J by 2 bases, with 11 bases left in between. CDR3 loop: CASSMGGRAGANVLTF. CDR3 nucleotide sequence: TGTGCCAGTAGTATGGGTGGGAGAGCTGGGGCCAACGTCCTGACTTTC.

This clone was observed a few times. The chain employs TRBV6-6 and TRBJ2-7, with D maybe TRBD1 (6 bases). Trimming took 1 base from V and 4 from J, leaving 14 bases between them. This CDR3 is built from 15 residues. Germline V gene sequence: CDR1 MNHNY, CDR2 SVGAGI (reference sequence). The CDR3 coding sequence is TGTGCCAGCAGTTACTTGGGGGCGTCCCAATACGAGCAGTACTTC. This sequence encodes CASSYLGASQYEQYF.

This chain joins TRBV5-4 and TRBJ1-1, with a tentative D call TRBD1 (6 bases). Trimming took off 0 bases at V and 1 base at J, with 10 bases between the two ends. CDR3 size: 15 residues. The germline V gene encodes CDR1 SGHNT and CDR2 YYREEE (reference sequence). CDR3 DNA sequence: TGTGCCAGCAGCTTGGCAGGGGCGCAGAACACTGAAGCTTTCTTT. Translated: CASSLAGAQNTEAFF. Supplemented by reference TRBV5-4 and TRBJ1-1, the full variable domain reads ETGVTQSPTHLIKTRGQQVTLRCSSQSGHNTVSWYQQALGQGPQFIFQYYREEENGRGNFPPRFSGLQFPNYSSELNVNALELDDSALYLCASSLAGAQNTEAFFGQGTRLTVV.

This clone was seen only a few times. The genes are TRBV6-5 and TRBJ1-1, with D possibly TRBD1 on 5 matching bases. Trimming left V 4 bases short and J 5 bases short, with 14 bases between. This CDR3 region has 14 residues. Germline CDR1 is MNHEY and CDR2 is SVGAGI. The CDR3 reads CASSWDSWGTEAFF. CDR3 DNA: TGTGCCAGCAGTTGGGACTCCTGGGGAACTGAAGCTTTCTTT.

The rearrangement joins TRBV13 to TRBJ2-3; 7 nucleotides line up with TRBD1. Germline-derived CDR1 and CDR2 are PRHDT and FYEKMQ (reference sequence). The CDR3 length is 14 residues. The V segment lost 0 bases and the J segment 3 bases; nucleotides outside the gene matches: 0. The CDR3 region has the DNA TGTGCCAGCAGCTTAGGACAGGGGACAGATACGCAGTATTTT. As protein: CASSLGQGTDTQYF.